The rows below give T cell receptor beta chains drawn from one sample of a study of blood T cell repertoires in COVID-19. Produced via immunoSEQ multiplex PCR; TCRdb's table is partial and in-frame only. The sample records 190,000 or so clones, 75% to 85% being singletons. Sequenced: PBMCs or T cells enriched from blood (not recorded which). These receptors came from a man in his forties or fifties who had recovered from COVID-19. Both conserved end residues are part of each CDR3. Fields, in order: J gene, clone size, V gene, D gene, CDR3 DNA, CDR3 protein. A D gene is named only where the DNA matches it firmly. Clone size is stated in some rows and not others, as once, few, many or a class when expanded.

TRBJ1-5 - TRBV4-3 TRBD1 TGCGCCAGCAGCCAAGGAACGCCAGGGGGAGGACAGCCCCAGCATTTT CASSQGTPGGGQPQHF
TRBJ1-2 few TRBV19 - TGTGCCAGTAGTATTTCTGGCTCTAACTATGGCTACACCTTC CASSISGSNYGYTF
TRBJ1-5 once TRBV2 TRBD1 TGTGCCAGCAGCGGTGGGACAGGGAAAGATCAGCCCCAGCATTTT CASSGGTGKDQPQHF
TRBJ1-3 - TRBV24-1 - TGTGCCACCAGTGATTTACCTTGGGCCCTCTCTGGAAACACCATATATTTT CATSDLPWALSGNTIYF
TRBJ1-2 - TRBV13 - TGTGCCAGCAGCTTTATTCAGGGCCACACCTTC CASSFIQGHTF
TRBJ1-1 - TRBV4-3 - TGCGCCAGCAGCCAAGGCGCTAGTCGGGGGACTGAAGCTTTCTTT CASSQGASRGTEAFF
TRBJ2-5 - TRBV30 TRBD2 TGTGCCTGGAGTGTAGCGGGAACGGCCGAGGTGACCCAGTACTTC CAWSVAGTAEVTQYF
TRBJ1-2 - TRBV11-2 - TGTGCCAGCAGCAAAGAGGCGGGTCGGATCTATGGCTACACCTTC CASSKEAGRIYGYTF
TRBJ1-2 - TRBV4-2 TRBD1 TGTGCCAGCGGGACAGGGGCCCCTTATGGCTACACCTTC CASGTGAPYGYTF
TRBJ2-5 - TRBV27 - TGTGCCAGCAGTTTCCAGGAGGGGGAGACCCAGTACTTC CASSFQEGETQYF
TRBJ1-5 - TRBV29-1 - TGCAGCGTTGGGTCAGGTAATCAGCCCCAGCATTTT CSVGSGNQPQHF
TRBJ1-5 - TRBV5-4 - TGTGCCAGCAGCTTAGACGGGACTGGGCCCCAGCATTTT CASSLDGTGPQHF
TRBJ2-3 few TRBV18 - TGTGCCAGCTCACCAGGGTGGGAGAGGACAGATACGCAGTATTTT CASSPGWERTDTQYF
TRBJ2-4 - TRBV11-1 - TGTGCCAGCAGCTTAGGGGGGGTCAAAAACATTCAGTACTTC CASSLGGVKNIQYF